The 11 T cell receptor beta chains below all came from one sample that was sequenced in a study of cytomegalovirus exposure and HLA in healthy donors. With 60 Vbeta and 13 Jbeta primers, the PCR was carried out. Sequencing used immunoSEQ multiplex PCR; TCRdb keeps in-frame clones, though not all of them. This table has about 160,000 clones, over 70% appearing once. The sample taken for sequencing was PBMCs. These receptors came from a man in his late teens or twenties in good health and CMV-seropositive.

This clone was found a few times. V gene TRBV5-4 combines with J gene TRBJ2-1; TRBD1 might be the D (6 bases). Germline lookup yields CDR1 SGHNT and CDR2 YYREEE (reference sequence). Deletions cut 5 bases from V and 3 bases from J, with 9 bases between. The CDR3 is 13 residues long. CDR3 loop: CASRPDSYNEQFF. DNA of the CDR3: TGTGCCAGCAGGCCGGACAGCTACAATGAGCAGTTCTTC.

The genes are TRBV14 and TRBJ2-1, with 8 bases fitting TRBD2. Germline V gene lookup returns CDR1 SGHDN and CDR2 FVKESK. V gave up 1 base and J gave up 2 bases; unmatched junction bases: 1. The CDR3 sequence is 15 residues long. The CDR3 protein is CASSQATSAYNEQFF. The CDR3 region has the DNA TGTGCCAGCAGCCAAGCGACTAGCGCCTACAATGAGCAGTTCTTC.

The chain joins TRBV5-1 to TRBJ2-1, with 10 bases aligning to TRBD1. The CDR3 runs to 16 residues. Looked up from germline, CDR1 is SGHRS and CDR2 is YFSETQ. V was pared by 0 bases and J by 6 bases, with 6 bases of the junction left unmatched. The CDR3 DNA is TGCGCCAGCAGCTTGGCCCTTGGACAGGGGGGCAATGAGCAGTTCTTC. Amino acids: CASSLALGQGGNEQFF.

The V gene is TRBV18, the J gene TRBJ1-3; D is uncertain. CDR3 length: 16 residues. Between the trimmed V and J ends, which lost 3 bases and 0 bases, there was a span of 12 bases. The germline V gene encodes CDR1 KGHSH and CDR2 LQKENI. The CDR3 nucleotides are TGTGCCAGCTCACCGCAGTCGTCTTCCTCTGGAAACACCATATATTTT. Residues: CASSPQSSSSGNTIYF.

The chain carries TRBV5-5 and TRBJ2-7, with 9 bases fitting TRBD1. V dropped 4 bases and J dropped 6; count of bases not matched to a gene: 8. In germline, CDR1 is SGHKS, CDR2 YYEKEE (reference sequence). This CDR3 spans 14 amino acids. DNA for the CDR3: TGTGCCAGCAGCGTGACAGGGGGATTAGGCGAGCAGTACTTC. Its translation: CASSVTGGLGEQYF.

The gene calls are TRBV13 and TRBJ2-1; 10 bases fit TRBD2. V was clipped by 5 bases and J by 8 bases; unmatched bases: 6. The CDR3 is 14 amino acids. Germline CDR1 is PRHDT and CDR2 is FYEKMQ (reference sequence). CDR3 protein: CASSTRSGRHEQFF. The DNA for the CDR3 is TGTGCCAGCAGCACCCGTAGCGGGAGGCATGAGCAGTTCTTC.

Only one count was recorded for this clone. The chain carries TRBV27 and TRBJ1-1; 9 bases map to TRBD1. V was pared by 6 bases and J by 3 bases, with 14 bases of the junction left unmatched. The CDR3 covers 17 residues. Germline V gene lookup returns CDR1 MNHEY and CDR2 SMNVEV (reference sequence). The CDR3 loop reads CASRSWKQGAVDTEAFF. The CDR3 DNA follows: TGTGCCAGCAGATCTTGGAAACAGGGGGCAGTGGACACTGAAGCTTTCTTT.

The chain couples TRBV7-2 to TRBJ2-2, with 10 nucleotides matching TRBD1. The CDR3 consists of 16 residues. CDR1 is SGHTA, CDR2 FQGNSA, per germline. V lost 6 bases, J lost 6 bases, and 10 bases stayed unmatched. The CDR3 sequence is CASSFPRGQGPGELFF. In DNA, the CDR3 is TGTGCCAGCAGTTTTCCCCGGGGACAGGGGCCCGGGGAGCTGTTTTTT.

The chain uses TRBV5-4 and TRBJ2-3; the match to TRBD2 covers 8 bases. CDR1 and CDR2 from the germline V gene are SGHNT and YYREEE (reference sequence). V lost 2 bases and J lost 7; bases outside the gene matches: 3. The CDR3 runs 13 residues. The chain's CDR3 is CASSLLAVNTQYF. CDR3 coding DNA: TGTGCCAGCAGCTTACTAGCGGTAAATACGCAGTATTTT. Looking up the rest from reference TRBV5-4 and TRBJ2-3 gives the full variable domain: ETGVTQSPTHLIKTRGQQVTLRCSSQSGHNTVSWYQQALGQGPQFIFQYYREEENGRGNFPPRFSGLQFPNYSSELNVNALELDDSALYLCASSLLAVNTQYFGPGTRLTVL.

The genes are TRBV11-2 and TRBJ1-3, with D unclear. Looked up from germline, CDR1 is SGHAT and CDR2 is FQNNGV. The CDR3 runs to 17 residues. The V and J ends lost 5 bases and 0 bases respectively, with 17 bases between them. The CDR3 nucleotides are TGTGCCAGCAGCCCCCAAACGGCGAGGTACTCTGGAAACACCATATATTTT. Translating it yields CASSPQTARYSGNTIYF.

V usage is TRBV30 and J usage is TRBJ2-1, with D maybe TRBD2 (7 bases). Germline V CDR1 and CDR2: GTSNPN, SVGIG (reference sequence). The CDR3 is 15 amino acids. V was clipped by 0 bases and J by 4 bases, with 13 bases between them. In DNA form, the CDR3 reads TGTGCCTGGAGTGTCGGCGGGGGCGCTTACAATGAGCAGTTCTTC. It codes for CAWSVGGGAYNEQFF.